This T cell receptor beta chain was captured in a study of shared clonotypes between healthy human individuals. With V trimmed by 6 bases and J by 7 bases, 14 bases remained unmatched. The CDR3 extends over 15 amino acids. The germline gives CDR1 SGHRS, CDR2 YFSETQ. TCRdb's table, derived via immunoSEQ multiplex PCR, lists solely in-frame clones and lacks some. This table has some 1.1 million clones, 60% to 80% appearing once. The clonotype originates from a man aged 18 to 30 in good health. Some clones in this sample may be carry-over from other donors' samples. What was sequenced was memory CD4+ T cells from PBMCs. The subset was: CD45RA-negative fraction. The V call is TRBV5-1, the J call TRBJ1-1; the match to TRBD1 covers 8 bases. CDR3 loop: CASMERQGSSGEAFF. The CDR3 DNA sequence: TGCGCCAGCATGGAGAGACAGGGGTCTAGCGGTGAAGCTTTCTTT.